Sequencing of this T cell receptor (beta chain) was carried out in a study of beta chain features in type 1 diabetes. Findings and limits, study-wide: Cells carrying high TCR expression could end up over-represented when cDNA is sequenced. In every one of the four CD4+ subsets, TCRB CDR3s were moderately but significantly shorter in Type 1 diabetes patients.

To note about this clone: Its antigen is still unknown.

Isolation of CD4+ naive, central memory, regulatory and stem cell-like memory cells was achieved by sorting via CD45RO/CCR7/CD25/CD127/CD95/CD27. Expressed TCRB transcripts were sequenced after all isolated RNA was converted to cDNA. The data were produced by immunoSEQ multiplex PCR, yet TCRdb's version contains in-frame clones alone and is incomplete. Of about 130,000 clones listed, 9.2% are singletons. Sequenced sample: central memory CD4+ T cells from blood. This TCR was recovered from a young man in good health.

CDR3: CASSPRSVPGGTDTQYF. In DNA, the CDR3 is TGTGCCAGCAGCCCCCGTTCAGTGCCCGGGGGCACAGATACGCAGTATTTT. The rearrangement joins TRBV9 to TRBJ2-3, with D possibly TRBD2 on 5 matching bases. CDR1 is SGDLS and CDR2 is YYNGEE in the germline V gene. This CDR3 comprises 17 residues. V lost 4 bases, J lost 1 base, and 19 bases lay in between.